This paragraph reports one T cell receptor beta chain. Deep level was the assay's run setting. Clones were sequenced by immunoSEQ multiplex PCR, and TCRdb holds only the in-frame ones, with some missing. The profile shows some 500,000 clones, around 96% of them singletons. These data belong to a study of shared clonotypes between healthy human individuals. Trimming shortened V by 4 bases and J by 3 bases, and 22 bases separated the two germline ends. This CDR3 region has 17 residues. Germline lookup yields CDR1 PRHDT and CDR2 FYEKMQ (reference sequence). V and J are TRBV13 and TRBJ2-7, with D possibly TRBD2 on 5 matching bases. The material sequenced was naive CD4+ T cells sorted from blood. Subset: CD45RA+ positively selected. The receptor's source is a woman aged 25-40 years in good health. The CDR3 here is CASSSKRINRAGYEQYF. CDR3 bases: TGTGCCAGCAGCTCCAAAAGAATTAACCGGGCGGGCTACGAGCAGTACTTC.